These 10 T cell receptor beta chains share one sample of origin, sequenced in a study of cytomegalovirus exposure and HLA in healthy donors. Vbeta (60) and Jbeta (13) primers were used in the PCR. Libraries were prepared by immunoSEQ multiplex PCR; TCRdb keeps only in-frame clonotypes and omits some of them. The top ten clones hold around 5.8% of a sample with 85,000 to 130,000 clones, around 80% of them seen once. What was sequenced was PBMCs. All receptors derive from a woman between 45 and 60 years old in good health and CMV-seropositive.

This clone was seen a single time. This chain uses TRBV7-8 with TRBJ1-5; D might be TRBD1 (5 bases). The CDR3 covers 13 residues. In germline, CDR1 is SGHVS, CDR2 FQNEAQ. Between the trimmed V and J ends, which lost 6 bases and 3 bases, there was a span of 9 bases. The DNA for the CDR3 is TGTGCCAGCAGGAAAGGGGTCAATCAGCCCCAGCATTTT. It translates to CASRKGVNQPQHF.

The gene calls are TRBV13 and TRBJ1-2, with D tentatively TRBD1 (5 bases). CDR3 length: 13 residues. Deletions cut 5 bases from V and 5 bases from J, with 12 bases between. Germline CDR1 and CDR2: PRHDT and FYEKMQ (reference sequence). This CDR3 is CASSPWEGYGYTF. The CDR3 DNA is TGTGCCAGCAGCCCCTGGGAGGGGTATGGCTACACCTTC.

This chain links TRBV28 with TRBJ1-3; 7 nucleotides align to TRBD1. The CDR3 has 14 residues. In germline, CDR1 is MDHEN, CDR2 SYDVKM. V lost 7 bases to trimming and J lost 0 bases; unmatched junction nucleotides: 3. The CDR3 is CASKGQSSGNTIYF. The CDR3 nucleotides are TGTGCCAGCAAGGGACAGAGCTCTGGAAACACCATATATTTT.

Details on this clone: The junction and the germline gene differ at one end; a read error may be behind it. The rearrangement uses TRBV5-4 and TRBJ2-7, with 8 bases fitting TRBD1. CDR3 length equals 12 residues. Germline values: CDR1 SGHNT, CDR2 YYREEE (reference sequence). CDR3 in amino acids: CASSLDGWTGRF. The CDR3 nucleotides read TGTGCCAGCAGCTTGGATGGTTGGACAGGGCGTTTC.

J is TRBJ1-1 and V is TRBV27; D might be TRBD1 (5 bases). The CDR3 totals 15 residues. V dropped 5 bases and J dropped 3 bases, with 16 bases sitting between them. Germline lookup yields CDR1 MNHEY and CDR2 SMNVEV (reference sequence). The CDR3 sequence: CASSPDSGTDTEAFF. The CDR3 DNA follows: TGTGCCAGCAGTCCGGATTCCGGGACTGACACTGAAGCTTTCTTT.

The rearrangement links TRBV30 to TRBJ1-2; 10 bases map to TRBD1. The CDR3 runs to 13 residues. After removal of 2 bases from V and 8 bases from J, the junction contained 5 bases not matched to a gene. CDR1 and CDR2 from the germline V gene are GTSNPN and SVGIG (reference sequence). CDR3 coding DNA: TGTGCCTGGAGTATGACAGGGGGCAGAGGCTACACCTTC. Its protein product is CAWSMTGGRGYTF.

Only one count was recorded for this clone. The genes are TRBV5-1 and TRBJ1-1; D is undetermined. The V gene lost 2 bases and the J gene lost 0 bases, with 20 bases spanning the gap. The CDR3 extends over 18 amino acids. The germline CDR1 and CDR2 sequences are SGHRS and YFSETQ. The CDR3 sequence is CASSFRSPEEVLNTEAFF. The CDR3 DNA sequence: TGCGCCAGCAGCTTCAGAAGCCCAGAGGAGGTATTGAACACTGAAGCTTTCTTT. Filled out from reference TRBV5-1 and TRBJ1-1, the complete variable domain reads KAGVTQTPRYLIKTRGQQVTLSCSPISGHRSVSWYQQTPGQGLQFLFEYFSETQRNKGNFPGRFSGRQFSNSRSEMNVSTLELGDSALYLCASSFRSPEEVLNTEAFFGQGTRLTVV.

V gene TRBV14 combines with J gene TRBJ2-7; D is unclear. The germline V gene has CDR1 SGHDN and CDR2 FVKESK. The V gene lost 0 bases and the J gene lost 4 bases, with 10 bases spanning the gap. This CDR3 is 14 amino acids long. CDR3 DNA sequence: TGTGCCAGCAGCCAAGATACAGCAATTTACGAGCAGTACTTC. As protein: CASSQDTAIYEQYF.

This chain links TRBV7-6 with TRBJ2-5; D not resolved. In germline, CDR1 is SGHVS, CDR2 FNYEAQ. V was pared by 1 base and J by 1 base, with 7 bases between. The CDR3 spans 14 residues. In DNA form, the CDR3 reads TGTGCCAGCAGCTTAGATAATCCCCAAGAGACCCAGTACTTC. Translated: CASSLDNPQETQYF.

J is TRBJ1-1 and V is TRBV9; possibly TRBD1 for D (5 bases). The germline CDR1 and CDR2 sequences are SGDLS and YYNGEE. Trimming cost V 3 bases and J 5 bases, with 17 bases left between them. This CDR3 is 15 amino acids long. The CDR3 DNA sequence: TGTGCCAGCAGCGGGCCTGGACATTACGGTACTGAAGCTTTCTTT. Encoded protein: CASSGPGHYGTEAFF.